Included here is one T cell receptor beta chain sequence, with context. As yet, its antigen is unknown. Under the authors' procedure: Filtering differed for immunoSEQ, which gave only junction sequences without quality scores. Method: immunoSEQ multiplex PCR; TCRdb's copy keeps in-frame clones and lacks some. From that table come the V and J calls and clone size; the DNA was used to work out D and trimming. The profile covers a few million clones, with around 90% appearing a single time and around 0.14% taken by the ten largest. This entry comes from a study of shared clonotypes between healthy human individuals. V was clipped by 7 bases and J by 7 bases; unmatched bases: 11. This CDR3 spans 14 amino acids. Germline lookup yields CDR1 SNHLY and CDR2 FYNNEI. Overall study findings and caveats: Depth was large, yet rarefaction showed that sorted-subset sequencing was incomplete.

This TCR derives from a man in his late teens or twenties in good health. Sequenced input: naive CD4+ T cells sorted from blood. Noted subset: CD45RA+ positively selected. V and J are TRBV2 and TRBJ1-2; 8 bases are a match to TRBD1. The CDR3 DNA follows: TGTGCCAGCAATATATTCCAGGGGGCGCTTGGCTACACCTTC. It translates to CASNIFQGALGYTF. The whole variable domain, remainder taken from reference TRBV2 and TRBJ1-2, is EPEVTQTPSHQVTQMGQEVILRCVPISNHLYFYWYRQILGQKVEFLVSFYNNEISEKSEIFDDQFSVERPDGSNFTLKIRSTKLEDSAMYFCASNIFQGALGYTFGSGTRLTVV.